This TCR beta chain was profiled in a study of read filtering for tumor transcriptome and immune sequencing. On the study more broadly: Mean patient age was 65.9 years, range about 40 to 85; around 17 male, some 14 female. Under ten patients were R-ISS I, 16 were R-ISS II, more than five were R-ISS III. Notes on the study in general: Without single-read clonotypes, shared clonotype proportions correlated more between IR-seq and RNA-seq.

This clonotype was detected ten times or more. Its antigen is undetermined. The V end lost 0 bases, the J end lost 8 bases, and 10 bases lay between the germline ends. The CDR3 covers 14 residues. From roughly 390 ng of RNA, a library with molecular barcoded alpha/delta and beta/gamma adaptors was made. TCRdb called the reads again in MiXCR, with one record for every CDR3 protein. The repertoire holds about 63,000 distinct CDR3 sequences, with about 15% as singletons. The sample taken for sequencing was a population of CD138-negative cells sorted from bone marrow. This receptor was identified in a donor aged 40 or over with multiple myeloma. V usage is TRBV12-3 or TRBV12-4 and J usage is TRBJ1-4; D is uncertain. The CDR3 spells CASSLALLPEKLFF. CDR3 DNA: TGTGCCAGCAGTTTAGCGCTGCTTCCCGAAAAACTGTTTTTT.